Shown below are 30 T cell receptor beta chains from a single sample sequenced in a study of blood T cells in healthy people across ages. Sample-barcoded 5' priming and a J-beta primer mix drove a second PCR of about 6 to 12 cycles. TCRdb ran MiXCR on the 5' RACE reads and lists one entry per CDR3 protein. Here the sample spans over 1,300,000 distinct CDR3 sequences, 55% to 75% being singletons. Sequencing was done on a sample of blood. These receptors came from a man younger than 30 in good health.

This clonotype was detected a few times. V usage is TRBV20-1 and J usage is TRBJ2-4, with D uncertain. The CDR3 extends over 13 amino acids. V was trimmed by 6 bases and J by 9 bases, leaving 18 bases between them. Germline CDR1 reads DFQATT; CDR2 reads SNEGSKA (reference sequence). The CDR3 DNA sequence: TGCAGTGCCCCCGGAATAGTCGGGCCCATTCAGTACTTC. Its protein is CSAPGIVGPIQYF.

A single count supports this clonotype. The V and J genes are TRBV4-1 and TRBJ2-5; D is uncertain. Germline V lookup: CDR1 MGHRA, CDR2 YSYEKL. With 1 base removed from V and 2 bases from J, the gap between germline ends came to 5 bases. There are 13 residues in the CDR3. The CDR3 nucleotides read TGCGCCAGCAGCCAAGTTAAGCAAGAGACCCAGTACTTC. Its translation is CASSQVKQETQYF.

V usage is TRBV9 and J usage is TRBJ2-4, with 7 bases fitting TRBD2. The CDR3 sequence is 14 residues long. V shed 4 bases, J shed 7 bases, and the junction held 8 bases outside the gene matches. CDR1 and CDR2 (germline): SGDLS, YYNGEE. The CDR3 DNA follows: TGTGCCAGCAGCACCGGTGCGGGAGACAACATTCAGTACTTC. It translates to CASSTGAGDNIQYF.

The chain joins TRBV20-1 to TRBJ2-1, with 9 bases lining up with TRBD1. Germline values: CDR1 DFQATT, CDR2 SNEGSKA (reference sequence). The junction had 5 bases not matched to a gene; V was cut back by 6 bases and J by 8 bases. This CDR3 is built from 12 residues. The CDR3 bases are TGCAGTGCCGAGGACAGGGGCGATGAGCAGTTCTTC. This sequence encodes CSAEDRGDEQFF.

The rearrangement uses TRBV18 and TRBJ2-3, with D perhaps being TRBD1 or TRBD2 (5 bases each). The CDR3 has 13 residues. V lost 1 base and J 7 bases, leaving 9 bases between the germline ends. The germline V gene has CDR1 KGHSH and CDR2 LQKENI. CDR3 bases: TGTGCCAGCTCACCACAAGGGGAGAATACGCAGTATTTT. It yields the protein CASSPQGENTQYF.

This clonotype was seen more than once but under ten times. The chain recombines TRBV20-1 with TRBJ2-7, with D possibly TRBD2 on 6 matching bases. The DNA end is more similar to TRBJ2-5, so the J call may be wrong. Germline V CDR1 and CDR2: DFQATT, SNEGSKA (reference sequence). The CDR3 covers 15 residues. CDR3 DNA sequence: TGCAGTGCTAGGGGCGGGCTGGGAGGTGGAGAGACCCAGTACTTC. Translation: CSARGGLGGGETQYF.

The rearrangement uses TRBV7-2 and TRBJ2-2, with D unclear. Trimming stripped 1 base from V and 9 bases from J, with 12 bases between. CDR1 is SGHTA and CDR2 is FQGNSA in the germline V gene. CDR3 length: 14 amino acids. The CDR3 region has the DNA TGTGCCAGCAGCTTAGTTGCTGATGGGCGGGAGCTGTTTTTT. Translating gives CASSLVADGRELFF.

V usage is TRBV7-9 and J usage is TRBJ2-7, with a tentative D call TRBD2 (5 bases). The germline V gene has CDR1 SEHNR and CDR2 FQNEAQ (reference sequence). CDR3 length: 16 amino acids. V gave up 5 bases and J gave up 0 bases, with 17 bases separating them. CDR3 loop: CASSQMRAANSYEQYF. CDR3 coding DNA: TGTGCCAGCAGCCAAATGAGAGCGGCCAACTCCTACGAGCAGTACTTC.

The chain has TRBV15 and TRBJ2-3; D is uncertain. Germline V gene data show CDR1 as LNHNV and CDR2 as YYDKDF (reference sequence). CDR3 length: 14 amino acids. V was shortened by 0 bases and J by 3 bases, with 7 bases between the two germline ends. CDR3 sequence (DNA): TGTGCCACCAGCAGAGATCCTCGGACAGATACGCAGTATTTT. Encoded protein: CATSRDPRTDTQYF.

The rearrangement links TRBV2 to TRBJ2-5; 7 bases are shared with TRBD2. The CDR3 runs to 14 residues. The germline V gene has CDR1 SNHLY and CDR2 FYNNEI. V shed 4 bases and J 2 bases; nucleotides not matched to a gene: 4. The CDR3 reads CASSAAAGQETQYF. The CDR3 DNA follows: TGTGCCAGCAGTGCGGCAGCGGGGCAAGAGACCCAGTACTTC.

This chain joins TRBV6-6 and TRBJ2-3, with 10 bases matching TRBD2. Germline loops: CDR1 MNHNY, CDR2 SVGAGI (reference sequence). The junction had 3 bases not matched to a gene; V was cut back by 5 bases and J by 1 base. The CDR3 length is 15 residues. The CDR3 protein is CASSVTSGGTDTQYF. CDR3 sequence (DNA): TGTGCCAGCAGTGTTACTAGCGGGGGCACAGATACGCAGTATTTT.

V gene TRBV18 combines with J gene TRBJ1-2; no reliable D call. Trimming pared 0 bases from V and 1 base from J, leaving 3 bases between. The length of the CDR3 is 13 residues. Germline V CDR1 and CDR2: KGHSH, LQKENI. The CDR3 protein is CASSPPDNYGYTF. In DNA, the CDR3 is TGTGCCAGCTCACCACCGGATAACTATGGCTACACCTTC. Variable domain in full (rest from reference TRBV18 and TRBJ1-2): NAGVMQNPRHLVRRRGQEARLRCSPMKGHSHVYWYRQLPEEGLKFMVYLQKENIIDESGMPKERFSAEFPKEGPSILRIQQVVRGDSAAYFCASSPPDNYGYTFGSGTRLTVV.

This clonotype has ten or more counts. An end of the junction does not agree with germline; a read error may underlie this. The chain couples TRBV5-1 to TRBJ1-2; the match to TRBD1 covers 9 bases. CDR3 size: 14 residues. Germline V gene data show CDR1 as SGHRS and CDR2 as YFSETQ. CDR3 bases: TGTGCCAGCAGCTCCGGGACAGGGAACTATGGCTACACCTTC. Residues: CASSSGTGNYGYTF. The full variable domain, rest sourced from reference TRBV5-1 and TRBJ1-2, is KAGVTQTPRYLIKTRGQQVTLSCSPISGHRSVSWYQQTPGQGLQFLFEYFSETQRNKGNFPGRFSGRQFSNSRSEMNVSTLELGDSALYLCASSSGTGNYGYTFGSGTRLTVV.

The genes are TRBV7-2 and TRBJ2-3; possibly TRBD1 for D (6 bases). The CDR3 is 17 residues long. The germline V and J ends were trimmed by 1 base and 4 bases, with 18 bases remaining between them. Germline-derived CDR1 and CDR2 are SGHTA and FQGNSA. This CDR3 reads CASSLVHGTRGPDTQYF. The CDR3 DNA follows: TGTGCCAGCAGCTTAGTTCACGGGACCAGGGGACCAGATACGCAGTATTTT.

The chain joins TRBV28 to TRBJ2-1, with TRBD1 matching 11 bases. Germline loops: CDR1 MDHEN, CDR2 SYDVKM. CDR3 length: 16 amino acids. After removal of 6 bases from V and 5 bases from J, the junction contained 9 bases not matched to a gene. The CDR3 DNA is TGTGCCAGCAGGGACAGGGGGCTGGTCGAGGACAATGAGCAGTTCTTC. Translated: CASRDRGLVEDNEQFF.

The J gene is TRBJ2-5, the V gene TRBV5-1; 8 bases match TRBD1. Germline V lookup: CDR1 SGHRS, CDR2 YFSETQ. V was clipped by 4 bases and J by 3 bases; unmatched bases: 5. The CDR3 has 14 residues. CDR3 protein: CASSAGTGEETQYF. CDR3 DNA: TGCGCCAGCAGCGCGGGGACAGGAGAAGAGACCCAGTACTTC. The whole variable domain, filled in from reference TRBV5-1 and TRBJ2-5, reads KAGVTQTPRYLIKTRGQQVTLSCSPISGHRSVSWYQQTPGQGLQFLFEYFSETQRNKGNFPGRFSGRQFSNSRSEMNVSTLELGDSALYLCASSAGTGEETQYFGPGTRLLVL.

This clonotype was seen a handful of times. This chain uses TRBV3-1 with TRBJ1-6; no firm D call. The CDR3 totals 14 residues. Looked up from germline, CDR1 is LGHDT and CDR2 is YNNKEL (reference sequence). The germline V and J ends were trimmed by 1 base and 15 bases, with 16 bases remaining between them. The CDR3 DNA reads TGTGCCAGCAGCCAAGGGACCTATCCCTCGGACCTCCACTTT. This encodes CASSQGTYPSDLHF.

This chain connects TRBV4-3 to TRBJ1-6; D is uncertain. Trimming took off 5 bases at V and 14 bases at J, with 22 bases between the two ends. Germline V gene sequence: CDR1 LGHNA, CDR2 YSLEER. This CDR3 is built from 15 residues. The CDR3: CASSVILGFGEALHF. In DNA, the CDR3 is TGCGCCAGCAGCGTCATTTTGGGTTTTGGGGAAGCCCTCCACTTT.

A note on this clonotype: The CDR3 end shows no conserved phenylalanine or tryptophan, and so a read error is likely. V and J are TRBV20-1 and TRBJ2-1; D could derive from TRBD1 or TRBD2 (5 bases each). Germline values: CDR1 DFQATT, CDR2 SNEGSKA (reference sequence). CDR3 size: 16 residues. V lost 5 bases and J 0 bases, leaving 17 bases between the germline ends. CDR3 bases: TGCAGTGCTCCACAATCGGGACGGAGCTCCTACAATGAGCAGTTCCTC. It translates to CSAPQSGRSSYNEQFL.

V is TRBV7-9 and J is TRBJ2-3, with D maybe TRBD2 (6 bases). CDR1 is SEHNR and CDR2 is FQNEAQ in the germline V gene (reference sequence). This CDR3 has 12 residues. V lost 5 bases, J lost 8 bases, and 11 bases lay in between. The chain's CDR3 is CASSPGVPTQYF. CDR3 bases: TGTGCCAGCAGCCCGGGGGTCCCTACGCAGTATTTT.

The chain is built from TRBV20-1 and TRBJ2-3, with 7 bases aligning to TRBD1. Per germline, CDR1 DFQATT and CDR2 SNEGSKA (reference sequence). The CDR3 runs 15 residues. The V and J ends lost 4 bases and 0 bases, in that order; junction bases with no gene match: 7. The CDR3 region has the DNA TGCAGTGCTATAGAGGGGGCGTCTAGCACAGATACGCAGTATTTT. Amino acid sequence: CSAIEGASSTDTQYF.

This clonotype came up a few times. The rearrangement links TRBV11-2 to TRBJ2-1; perhaps TRBD2 as D (5 bases). Germline CDR1 is SGHAT and CDR2 is FQNNGV. The CDR3 covers 12 residues. Trimming took off 5 bases at V and 8 bases at J, with 10 bases between the two ends. The CDR3 region has the DNA TGTGCCAGCAGCGCTACTAGTGATGAGCAGTTCTTC. Translation gives CASSATSDEQFF.

This clonotype was found once. CDR3 bases: TGCAGTGCGGACAGCTTATTCTATGGCTACACCTTC. Its protein is CSADSLFYGYTF. The V call is TRBV20-1, the J call TRBJ1-2; D is perhaps TRBD1 (6 bases). Germline-derived CDR1 and CDR2 are DFQATT and SNEGSKA (reference sequence). Deletions cut 6 bases from V and 4 bases from J, with 12 bases between. This CDR3 spans 12 amino acids.

The chain recombines TRBV3-1 with TRBJ2-1; D is unresolved. The CDR3 totals 15 residues. With 0 bases removed from V and 6 bases from J, the gap between germline ends came to 12 bases. Per germline, CDR1 LGHDT and CDR2 YNNKEL (reference sequence). CDR3: CASSQDRFQVNEQFF. CDR3 DNA sequence: TGTGCCAGCAGCCAAGATAGGTTTCAGGTCAATGAGCAGTTCTTC.

V and J are TRBV4-2 and TRBJ1-2; no firm D call. In germline, CDR1 is LGHNA, CDR2 YNFKEQ. There are 15 residues in the CDR3. Trimming took 0 bases from V and 3 from J, leaving 11 bases between them. The CDR3 nucleotides are TGTGCCAGCAGCCAAGAGTTTGGGGTGGACTATGGCTACACCTTC. It is translated as CASSQEFGVDYGYTF.

This clonotype was counted between two and nine times. J is TRBJ2-5 and V is TRBV29-1; D unclear. CDR3 length: 11 amino acids. V gave up 7 bases and J gave up 5 bases, with 11 bases separating them. Looked up from germline, CDR1 is SQVTM and CDR2 is ANQGSEA. DNA of the CDR3: TGCAGCGCCAGGTTGTGGGAGACCCAGTACTTC. This codes for CSARLWETQYF.

The V gene is TRBV28, the J gene TRBJ1-5, with D unclear. V was clipped by 4 bases and J by 7 bases, with 8 bases between them. Germline V gives CDR1 MDHEN, CDR2 SYDVKM. The CDR3 loop spans 12 amino acids. The CDR3 spells CASSSSFQPQHF. CDR3 nucleotide sequence: TGTGCCAGCAGTTCCAGTTTCCAGCCCCAGCATTTT.

The V and J genes are TRBV25-1 and TRBJ2-2; no clear D. V lost 10 bases and J 3 bases, leaving 6 bases between the germline ends. The CDR3 has 11 amino acids. CDR1 is MGHDK, CDR2 SYGVNS, per germline. Here the CDR3 reads CATQYTGELFF. For the CDR3, the DNA is TGTGCCACACAGTACACCGGGGAGCTGTTTTTT.

This sequence joins TRBV6-5 and TRBJ1-4, with a weak D call TRBD1 (5 bases). The CDR3 is 17 amino acids. Trimming left V 0 bases short and J 5 bases short, with 16 bases between. Germline lookup yields CDR1 MNHEY and CDR2 SVGAGI. CDR3 sequence reads: CASSYSGPDTRNEKLFF. Here the CDR3 DNA reads TGTGCCAGCAGTTACTCGGGACCAGACACGAGGAATGAAAAACTGTTTTTT.

This chain connects TRBV24-1 to TRBJ2-5; 8 bases fit TRBD1. CDR1 and CDR2 from the germline V gene are KGHDR and SFDVKD. The CDR3 loop spans 14 amino acids. Trimming at V came to 10 bases and at J to 11 bases, leaving 17 bases not matched to a gene. CDR3 loop: CATQAGTGPTKQYF. The CDR3 DNA sequence: TGTGCCACGCAAGCAGGGACAGGTCCCACGAAGCAGTACTTC.